These T cell receptor beta chains were read from a single sample in a study of blood T cell repertoires in COVID-19. The method was immunoSEQ multiplex PCR; TCRdb's version includes in-frame clones alone and lacks a portion of them. The data show 150,000 to 200,000 clones, roughly nine tenths seen once. Sequencing was performed on peripheral blood. The source of these receptors is a woman aged 60-75 years with COVID-19, enrolled during active disease. The CDR3 runs from the conserved cysteine through the conserved F or W. D genes are given only for firm matches. The size entry is marked missing in some rows and otherwise reads once, few, many or a size class.

V	size	J	D	CDR3	DNA
TRBV3-1/TRBV3-2	-	TRBJ1-1	TRBD1	CASSQDGGTGGSGGTEAFF	TGTGCCAGCAGCCAAGATGGCGGGACAGGGGGAAGCGGGGGCACTGAAGCTTTCTTT
TRBV11-3	-	TRBJ1-1	-	CASSSPVLAEAFF	TGTGCCAGCAGCTCCCCGGTTTTGGCTGAAGCTTTCTTT
TRBV28	-	TRBJ1-1	-	CASSLWAGSNTEAFF	TGTGCCAGCAGTTTATGGGCAGGGTCGAACACTGAAGCTTTCTTT
TRBV9	-	TRBJ1-1	TRBD1	CASSILTGGSAEAFF	TGTGCCAGCAGCATCCTGACAGGGGGCTCTGCTGAAGCTTTCTTT
TRBV19	-	TRBJ2-1	TRBD1	CASSPRQGAHEQFF	TGTGCCAGTAGCCCTAGACAGGGGGCTCATGAGCAGTTCTTC
TRBV7-9	-	TRBJ2-1	-	CASSSLQAYNEQFF	TGTGCCAGCAGCTCCCTACAGGCGTACAATGAGCAGTTCTTC
TRBV7-9	-	TRBJ2-7	-	CASSLPGEKGYEQYF	TGTGCCAGCAGCCTCCCCGGGGAGAAGGGCTACGAGCAGTACTTC
TRBV7-2	-	TRBJ2-7	TRBD2	CASSRSAGVSYEQYF	TGTGCCAGCAGTCGAAGCGCGGGAGTCTCCTACGAGCAGTACTTC
TRBV7-9	-	TRBJ2-1	-	CASSLAGIRGGEQFF	TGTGCCAGCAGCTTAGCCGGGATTCGAGGGGGAGAGCAGTTCTTC
TRBV3-1/TRBV3-2	once	TRBJ2-3	-	CASSPLKRASTDTQYF	TGTGCCAGCAGCCCCCTCAAGCGGGCGAGCACAGATACGCAGTATTTT
TRBV25-1	-	TRBJ2-3	-	CASSEGTAGATDTQYF	TGTGCCAGCAGTGAAGGAACGGCAGGGGCCACAGATACGCAGTATTTT
TRBV29-1	-	TRBJ2-7	-	CSVARQPSYEQYF	TGCAGCGTTGCCAGACAGCCCTCCTACGAGCAGTACTTC
TRBV5-1	once	TRBJ2-1	TRBD1	CASDPTGVSNEQFF	TGCGCCAGCGATCCGACAGGGGTCAGCAATGAGCAGTTCTTC
TRBV6-5	-	TRBJ2-7	-	CASSYSIPGDGGEQYF	TGTGCCAGCAGTTACTCGATACCAGGGGACGGAGGCGAGCAGTACTTC
TRBV4-3	-	TRBJ2-7	-	CASSVKRAAEQYF	TGCGCCAGCAGCGTAAAGAGAGCGGCCGAGCAGTACTTC
TRBV6-5	few	TRBJ1-1	TRBD1	CASSYRGTGGTEAFF	TGTGCCAGCAGTTACCGGGGGACAGGGGGAACTGAAGCTTTCTTT
TRBV7-7	-	TRBJ2-7	-	CASSLGRDYEQYF	TGTGCTAGCAGCTTAGGCAGGGACTACGAGCAGTACTTC
TRBV29-1	-	TRBJ2-7	TRBD1	CSVAFGTASYEQYF	TGCAGCGTTGCCTTCGGGACAGCATCCTACGAGCAGTACTTC
TRBV28	-	TRBJ1-4	-	CASSPPGATNEKLFF	TGTGCCAGCAGCCCCCCCGGGGCAACTAATGAAAAACTGTTTTTT
TRBV27	once	TRBJ2-7	-	CASSLSRGYEQYF	TGTGCCAGCAGTTTATCCAGGGGTTACGAGCAGTACTTC
TRBV28	-	TRBJ1-2	-	CASSVPGVYGYTF	TGTGCCAGCAGTGTACCGGGGGTCTATGGCTACACCTTC
TRBV13	-	TRBJ2-7	TRBD2	CASSPRTSVDEQYF	TGTGCCAGCAGCCCTCGGACTAGCGTCGACGAGCAGTACTTC
TRBV3-1/TRBV3-2	-	TRBJ2-1	TRBD2	CASSRSFGLAKNEQFF	TGTGCCAGCAGCCGGAGTTTTGGACTAGCGAAGAATGAGCAGTTCTTC
TRBV29-1	-	TRBJ2-7	-	CSVKDGYEQYF	TGCAGCGTTAAAGACGGCTACGAGCAGTACTTC
TRBV9	few	TRBJ2-7	TRBD1	CASSSHRGRRLDEQYF	TGTGCCAGCAGCTCGCACAGGGGGCGAAGGCTCGACGAGCAGTACTTC
TRBV19	-	TRBJ2-1	TRBD2	CASSITREISYNEQFF	TGTGCCAGTAGTATTACGCGGGAGATCTCCTACAATGAGCAGTTCTTC
TRBV9	-	TRBJ2-2	-	CASSVTMDTGELFF	TGTGCCAGCAGCGTAACAATGGACACCGGGGAGCTGTTTTTT
TRBV29-1	-	TRBJ2-5	TRBD2	CRGRGSTSKVPETQYF	TGCAGGGGGCGGGGTTCGACTAGCAAGGTCCCAGAGACCCAGTACTTC
TRBV30	few	TRBJ1-2	-	CAWRSYGYTF	TGTGCCTGGAGGAGCTATGGCTACACCTTC
TRBV15	-	TRBJ2-1	-	CATSRARVNEQFF	TGTGCCACCAGCAGAGCCAGGGTCAATGAGCAGTTCTTC
TRBV30	-	TRBJ1-5	TRBD1	CAWSWQGAVNQPQHF	TGTGCCTGGAGTTGGCAGGGGGCGGTCAATCAGCCCCAGCATTTT
TRBV7-9	once	TRBJ2-5	TRBD1	CASSPGQGGQETQYF	TGTGCCAGCAGCCCGGGACAGGGAGGCCAAGAGACCCAGTACTTC
TRBV10-3	once	TRBJ1-6	TRBD1	CAIREGQARNSPLHF	TGTGCCATCAGAGAGGGACAGGCTAGGAATTCACCCCTCCACTTT